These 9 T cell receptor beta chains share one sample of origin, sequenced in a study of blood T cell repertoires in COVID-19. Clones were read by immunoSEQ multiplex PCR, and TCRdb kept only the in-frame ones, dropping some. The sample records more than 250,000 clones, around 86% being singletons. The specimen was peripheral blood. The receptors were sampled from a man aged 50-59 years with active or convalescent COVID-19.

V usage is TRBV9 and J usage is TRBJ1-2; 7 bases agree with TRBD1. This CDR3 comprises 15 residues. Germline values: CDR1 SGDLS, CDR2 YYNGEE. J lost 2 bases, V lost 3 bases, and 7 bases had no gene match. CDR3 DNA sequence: TGTGCCAGCAGCGGGCGACAGGGAAGCAACTATGGCTACACCTTC. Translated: CASSGRQGSNYGYTF. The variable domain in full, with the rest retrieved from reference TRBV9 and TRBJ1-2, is DSGVTQTPKHLITATGQRVTLRCSPRSGDLSVYWYQQSLDQGLQFLIQYYNGEERAKGNILERFSAQQFPDLHSELNLSSLELGDSALYFCASSGRQGSNYGYTFGSGTRLTVV.

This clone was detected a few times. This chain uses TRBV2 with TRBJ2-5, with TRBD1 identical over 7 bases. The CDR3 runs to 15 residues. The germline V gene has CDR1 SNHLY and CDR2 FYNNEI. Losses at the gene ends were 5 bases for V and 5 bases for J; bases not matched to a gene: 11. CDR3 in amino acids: CASSTQKGAGETQYF. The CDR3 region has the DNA TGTGCCAGCAGTACACAAAAGGGGGCCGGGGAGACCCAGTACTTC.

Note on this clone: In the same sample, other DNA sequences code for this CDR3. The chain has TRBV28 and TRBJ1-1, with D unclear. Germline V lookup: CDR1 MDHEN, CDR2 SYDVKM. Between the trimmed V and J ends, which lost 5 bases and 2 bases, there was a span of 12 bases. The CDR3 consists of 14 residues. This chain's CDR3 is CASSPPGVNTEAFF. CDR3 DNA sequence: TGTGCCAGCAGTCCCCCCGGGGTTAACACTGAAGCTTTCTTT.

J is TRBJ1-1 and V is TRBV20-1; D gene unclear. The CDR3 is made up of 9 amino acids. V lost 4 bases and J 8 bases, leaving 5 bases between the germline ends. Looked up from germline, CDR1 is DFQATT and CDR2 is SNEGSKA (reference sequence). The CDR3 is CSATREAFF. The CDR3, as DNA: TGCAGTGCTACCAGGGAAGCTTTCTTT.

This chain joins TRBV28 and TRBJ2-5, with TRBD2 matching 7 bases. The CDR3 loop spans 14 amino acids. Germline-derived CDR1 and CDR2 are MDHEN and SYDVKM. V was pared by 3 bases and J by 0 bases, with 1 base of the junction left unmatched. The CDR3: CASSLGGNQETQYF. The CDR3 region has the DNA TGTGCCAGCAGTTTGGGAGGGAACCAAGAGACCCAGTACTTC.

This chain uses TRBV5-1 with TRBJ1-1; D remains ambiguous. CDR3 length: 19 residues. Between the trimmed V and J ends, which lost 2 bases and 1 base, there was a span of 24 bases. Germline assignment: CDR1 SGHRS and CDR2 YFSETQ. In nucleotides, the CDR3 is TGCGCCAGCAGCTTCTCGTCGATCCGTCCTGGAACAGCGAACACTGAAGCTTTCTTT. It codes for CASSFSSIRPGTANTEAFF.

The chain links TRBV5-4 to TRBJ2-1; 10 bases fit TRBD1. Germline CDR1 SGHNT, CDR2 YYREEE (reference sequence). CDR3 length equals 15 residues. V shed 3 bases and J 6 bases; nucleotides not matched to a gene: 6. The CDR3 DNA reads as TGTGCCAGCAGCTATGGGACAGGGGTTGGCAATGAGCAGTTCTTC. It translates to CASSYGTGVGNEQFF.

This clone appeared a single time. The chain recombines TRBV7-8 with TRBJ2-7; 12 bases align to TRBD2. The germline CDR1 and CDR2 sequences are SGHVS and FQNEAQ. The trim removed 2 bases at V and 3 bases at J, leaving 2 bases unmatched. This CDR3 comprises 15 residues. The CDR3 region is CASSLRLAGDYEQYF. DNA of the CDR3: TGTGCCAGCAGCTTAAGACTAGCGGGGGACTACGAGCAGTACTTC.

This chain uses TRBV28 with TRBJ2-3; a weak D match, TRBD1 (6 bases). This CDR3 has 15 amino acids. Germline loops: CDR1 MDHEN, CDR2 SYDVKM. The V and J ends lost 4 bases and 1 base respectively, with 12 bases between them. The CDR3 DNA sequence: TGTGCCAGCAGTTCGGGACACCTAGGCACAGATACGCAGTATTTT. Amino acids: CASSSGHLGTDTQYF.